This T cell receptor beta chain was identified during a study of OX40 agonist ivuxolimab in advanced cancers. Overall study: Patients received ivuxolimab, an agonistic anti-OX40 (CD134) antibody. Patients in dose escalation had liver, melanoma, kidney or head and neck cancers. With a range of about 23 to 90, age averaged roughly 60 years, and 70% to 85% were male.

Data came from immunoSEQ multiplex PCR; TCRdb stores just in-frame clones and leaves some out. The sample consists of tens of thousands of clones, 80% to 95% of them appearing once. The V and J ends lost 4 bases and 0 bases respectively, with 10 bases between them. The CDR3 has 15 residues. Per the germline V gene, CDR1 is SGHNT and CDR2 is YYREEE (reference sequence). V and J are TRBV5-4 and TRBJ2-2; D unresolved. The origin of this receptor is an adult with an advanced solid tumor such as melanoma, head and neck, liver or kidney cancer. The sequenced sample was CD4+ or CD8+ T cells sorted from blood, obtained in a trial of the OX40 agonist ivuxolimab. CDR3 coding DNA: TGTGCCAGCAGCACCGGAAGAGCGAACACCGGGGAGCTGTTTTTT. Protein sequence: CASSTGRANTGELFF.